This TCR beta chain comes out of a study of shared clonotypes between healthy human individuals. General observations from the study: Shared clonotypes across all four donors exceeded non-shared ones in generation probability. Estimated richness was generally greater in naive than memory subsets.

Each sample came from a Caucasian adult donor living in Nashville, Tennessee. In the CD4+ fraction, cells were divided into CD45RA+ naive and CD45RA-negative memory subsets. CDR1 is SNHLY, CDR2 FYNNEI, per germline. The CDR3 totals 13 residues. This clone has only a few counts. The antigen remains unidentified. One end of the junction does not line up with germline, which may come from a read error. Only in-frame clones appear in the TCRdb table, and some are missing; sequencing was by immunoSEQ multiplex PCR. The data hold more than 550,000 clones, with 72% observed a single time. This chain uses TRBV2 with TRBJ1-2; TRBD1 is a possible D gene (6 bases). Sequencing input: memory CD4+ T cells sorted from blood. Described subset: CD45RA-negative fraction. This receptor was taken from a woman aged 25 to 39 in good health. CDR3: CASREGQNYGYTF. The CDR3 DNA reads as TGTGCCAGCAGGGAAGGACAGAACTATGGCTACACCTTC. The full variable domain, rest sourced from reference TRBV2 and TRBJ1-2, is EPEVTQTPSHQVTQMGQEVILRCVPISNHLYFYWYRQILGQKVEFLVSFYNNEISEKSEIFDDQFSVERPDGSNFTLKIRSTKLEDSAMYFCASREGQNYGYTFGSGTRLTVV.